These 28 T cell receptor beta chains were sequenced from one sample in a study of stem cell transplantation in POMP-related autoinflammatory disease. Assay used: immunoSEQ multiplex PCR; TCRdb lists only in-frame clones, some missing. The sample consists of tens of thousands of clones, approximately 91% of them appearing once. The sequencing here drew on CD4+ T cells from PBMCs, taken after stem cell transplantation. The receptors originated from a human patient with POMP-related autoinflammation and immune dysregulation (PRAID). Some of the T cells may derive from the graft donor.

V usage is TRBV28 and J usage is TRBJ1-5; 7 bases fit TRBD1. V shed 6 bases, J shed 3 bases, and the junction held 14 bases outside the gene matches. CDR3 length equals 17 residues. Germline assignment: CDR1 MDHEN and CDR2 SYDVKM. The chain's CDR3 is CASSPRFLRGLNQPQHF. The CDR3 coding sequence is TGTGCCAGCAGCCCCAGGTTTCTAAGGGGGCTCAATCAGCCCCAGCATTTT.

The V and J genes are TRBV6-4 and TRBJ2-5; 11 positions agree with TRBD2. The germline gives CDR1 MRHNA, CDR2 SNTAGT. The CDR3 is made up of 16 amino acids. Trimming at V came to 4 bases and at J to 4 bases, leaving 8 bases not matched to a gene. CDR3 in amino acids: CASSVDLAGGRETQYF. DNA for the CDR3: TGTGCCAGCAGTGTTGATCTAGCGGGGGGCCGAGAGACCCAGTACTTC.

The rearrangement links TRBV15 to TRBJ2-3; D may be TRBD2 (6 bases). The germline V gene has CDR1 LNHNV and CDR2 YYDKDF (reference sequence). The CDR3 spans 16 residues. V lost 0 bases and J 1 base, leaving 11 bases between the germline ends. CDR3 sequence: CATSRDRGRGTDTQYF. As DNA, the CDR3 is TGTGCCACCAGCAGAGATCGGGGGAGAGGCACAGATACGCAGTATTTT.

The genes are TRBV11-2 and TRBJ2-2; TRBD2 might be the D (6 bases). V gave up 6 bases and J gave up 6 bases, with 14 bases separating them. Germline V CDR1 and CDR2: SGHAT, FQNNGV. This CDR3 contains 14 residues. For the CDR3, the DNA is TGTGCCAGCAGGGTTCTAAGACTAGCCGGGGAGCTGTTTTTT. Protein: CASRVLRLAGELFF. Full variable domain (remainder filled in from reference TRBV11-2 and TRBJ2-2): EAGVAQSPRYKIIEKRQSVAFWCNPISGHATLYWYQQILGQGPKLLIQFQNNGVVDDSQLPKDRFSAERLKGVDSTLKIQPAKLEDSAVYLCASRVLRLAGELFFGEGSRLTVL.

Turning to this clone: Relative to the germline gene, one junction end is altered; a read error may explain this. CDR3 loop: CASSQVLTGELFF. The CDR3 region has the DNA TGTGCCAGCAGCCAAGTGTTGACCGGAGAGCTGTTTTTT. V is TRBV3-1 (or the pseudogene TRBV3-2) and J is TRBJ2-2; D gene unclear. The CDR3 runs 13 residues. Germline CDR1 LGHDT, CDR2 YNNKEL (reference sequence).

V gene TRBV18 combines with J gene TRBJ2-1; 12 nucleotides line up with TRBD2. Germline CDR1 KGHSH, CDR2 LQKENI. The length of the CDR3 is 19 residues. J was trimmed by 8 bases and V by 2 bases; bases with no gene match: 16. The CDR3, as DNA: TGTGCCAGCTCACCATCGGACCGGGCTAGCGGGAGGGCCTTGTATGAGCAGTTCTTC. Translating gives CASSPSDRASGRALYEQFF.

The rearrangement joins TRBV5-1 to TRBJ2-4, with 7 bases identical to TRBD1. With 2 bases clipped from V and 15 bases from J, the junction kept 17 bases outside the gene matches. CDR1 and CDR2 (germline): SGHRS, YFSETQ. The CDR3 is 15 residues long. This CDR3 reads CASSFHDYGQGVWYF. In DNA form, the CDR3 reads TGCGCCAGCAGCTTTCACGATTACGGTCAGGGGGTCTGGTACTTC.

This clone appeared a few times. The chain joins TRBV28 to TRBJ2-7; D call uncertain. Trimming cost V 2 bases and J 3 bases, with 17 bases left between them. The CDR3 consists of 16 residues. The V gene's germline CDR1 is MDHEN and CDR2 SYDVKM. The CDR3 sequence is CASSLKIGTSGYEQYF. In nucleotides, the CDR3 is TGTGCCAGCAGTTTAAAAATAGGAACCTCGGGCTACGAGCAGTACTTC.

The chain couples TRBV18 to TRBJ2-1; no clear D. V lost 3 bases, J lost 5 bases, and 14 bases lay in between. Germline assignment: CDR1 KGHSH and CDR2 LQKENI. The CDR3 contains 15 residues. The CDR3 sequence: CASSPRLSVHNEQFF. CDR3 nucleotides: TGTGCCAGCTCACCGAGACTTTCGGTCCACAATGAGCAGTTCTTC.

This clone was picked up a small number of times. The chain is built from TRBV7-9 and TRBJ1-1; no definite D call. CDR3 length: 13 residues. The V and J ends lost 2 bases and 3 bases respectively, with 7 bases between them. Germline V gene data show CDR1 as SEHNR and CDR2 as FQNEAQ (reference sequence). The CDR3 DNA sequence: TGTGCCAGCAGCTTACTCGAGTACACTGAAGCTTTCTTT. Amino acid sequence: CASSLLEYTEAFF.

The rearrangement uses TRBV5-6 and TRBJ1-2, with a possible D match to TRBD1 (6 bases). Between the trimmed V and J ends, which lost 4 bases and 4 bases, there was a span of 14 bases. Germline loops: CDR1 SGHDT, CDR2 YYEEEE. The CDR3 spans 14 residues. The CDR3 DNA is TGTGCCAGCAGCCTTACAGGGCTCGTCTATGGCTACACCTTC. Translating gives CASSLTGLVYGYTF.

The chain couples TRBV5-1 to TRBJ2-5; D may be TRBD1 or TRBD2 (5 bases each). The CDR3 sequence is 15 residues long. Trimming took 1 base from V and 4 from J, leaving 14 bases between them. Germline values: CDR1 SGHRS, CDR2 YFSETQ. The CDR3 region is CASSLKGTNRETQYF. DNA of the CDR3: TGCGCCAGCAGCTTGAAAGGGACGAACAGAGAGACCCAGTACTTC.

The CDR3 here is CASRTWPPHQLAYF. The CDR3 DNA reads TGTGCCAGCAGGACCTGGCCCCCACATCAGTTGGCGTATTTT. This chain links TRBV6-4 with TRBJ2-3; no reliable D call. V dropped 6 bases and J dropped 14 bases, with 24 bases sitting between them. This CDR3 comprises 14 residues. Germline lookup yields CDR1 MRHNA and CDR2 SNTAGT.

The chain links TRBV12-3 or TRBV12-4 to TRBJ1-3; no definite D call. Trimming took 2 bases from V and 2 from J, leaving 4 bases between them. The CDR3 is 13 amino acids. The CDR3 DNA reads as TGTGCCAGCAGTTTACGGGCTGGAAACACCATATATTTT. Translation: CASSLRAGNTIYF.

CDR3 coding DNA: TGTGCCAGCAGTTTCGGCCCCTCGGGAGTTGGGTACAATGAGCAGTTCTTC. Translation gives CASSFGPSGVGYNEQFF. The chain recombines TRBV28 with TRBJ2-1; TRBD2 is a possible D gene (6 bases). Germline V gene lookup returns CDR1 MDHEN and CDR2 SYDVKM. The CDR3 contains 17 residues. Trimming took 3 bases from V and 4 from J, leaving 19 bases between them.

The chain carries TRBV28 and TRBJ1-2, with 9 bases aligning to TRBD1. This CDR3 contains 12 residues. V trimming: 9 bases; J trimming: 7 bases; junction bases outside the gene matches: 6. Germline CDR1 and CDR2: MDHEN and SYDVKM. CDR3 bases: TGTGCCAGTAAACAGGGGGCGCTTGGCTACACCTTC. Protein sequence: CASKQGALGYTF.

This clone was seen only a few times. This chain connects TRBV5-1 to TRBJ2-6; TRBD1 agrees at 7 bases. This CDR3 spans 18 amino acids. Germline lookup yields CDR1 SGHRS and CDR2 YFSETQ. Trimming took 3 bases from V and 1 from J; bases not matched to a gene: 10. The CDR3 sequence: CASSSMTGLASGANVLTF. CDR3 nucleotide sequence: TGCGCCAGCAGCTCCATGACAGGGTTGGCGTCTGGGGCCAACGTCCTGACTTTC.

The chain combines TRBV5-4 with TRBJ1-4; 10 bases map to TRBD1. J lost 6 bases, V lost 2 bases, and 1 base had no gene match. The CDR3 consists of 14 residues. Germline V CDR1 and CDR2: SGHNT, YYREEE (reference sequence). In DNA form, the CDR3 reads TGTGCCAGCAGCTTCGGGACAGGGGATGAAAAACTGTTTTTT. The encoded protein is CASSFGTGDEKLFF.

The chain combines TRBV28 with TRBJ1-5, with D possibly matching TRBD1 (5 bases). The CDR3 consists of 18 residues. The V gene's germline CDR1 is MDHEN and CDR2 SYDVKM. The ends were cut back, 8 bases at V and 6 bases at J, with 29 bases in the middle. In DNA form, the CDR3 reads TGTGCCAGCCACCCGGGGCCCTCTCGCGGGGCAAGGGGTCAGCCCCAGCATTTT. It specifies CASHPGPSRGARGQPQHF.

V is TRBV9 and J is TRBJ2-2, with D maybe TRBD2 (5 bases). This CDR3 region has 15 residues. Germline V gene data show CDR1 as SGDLS and CDR2 as YYNGEE. V lost 2 bases to trimming and J lost 1 base, with 9 bases between them. CDR3: CASSVTGKNTGELFF. As DNA, the CDR3 is TGTGCCAGCAGCGTGACGGGGAAGAACACCGGGGAGCTGTTTTTT.

V usage is TRBV20-1 and J usage is TRBJ2-7; D possibly corresponds to TRBD1 (5 bases). The CDR3 sequence is 11 residues long. Between the trimmed V and J ends, which lost 3 bases and 11 bases, there was a span of 14 bases. CDR1 is DFQATT and CDR2 is SNEGSKA in the germline V gene (reference sequence). The CDR3 coding sequence is TGCAGTGCTAGTAGGCCAGGGCATAAGTACTTC. Protein sequence: CSASRPGHKYF.

The rearrangement joins TRBV28 to TRBJ1-2; D unclear. The CDR3 has 14 residues. The germline V gene encodes CDR1 MDHEN and CDR2 SYDVKM. V shed 6 bases and J shed 6 bases, with 17 bases lying between them. The CDR3 DNA is TGTGCCAGCAGGGGGAGACCGTTTGGGGATGGCTACACCTTC. Residues: CASRGRPFGDGYTF.

Only one count was recorded for this clone. The rearrangement uses TRBV19 and TRBJ1-2; unclear D gene. From germline, CDR1 is LNHDA and CDR2 SQIVND (reference sequence). This CDR3 spans 20 amino acids. V gave up 3 bases and J gave up 1 base, with 27 bases separating them. The CDR3 nucleotides are TGTGCCAGTAGTATCAAAACCTCGACTCCTAAGGCAAGGGATAACTATGGCTACACCTTC. This gives the protein CASSIKTSTPKARDNYGYTF.

The genes are TRBV7-9 and TRBJ1-1; D unclear. This CDR3 has 12 amino acids. The ends were cut back, 5 bases at V and 6 bases at J, with 10 bases in the middle. Germline V CDR1 and CDR2: SEHNR, FQNEAQ (reference sequence). CDR3 DNA: TGTGCCAGCAGCACCTCGGAGGCTGAAGCTTTCTTT. This gives the protein CASSTSEAEAFF. Filled out from reference TRBV7-9 and TRBJ1-1, the complete variable domain reads DTGVSQNPRHKITKRGQNVTFRCDPISEHNRLYWYRQTLGQGPEFLTYFQNEAQLEKSRLLSDRFSAERPKGSFSTLEIQRTEQGDSAMYLCASSTSEAEAFFGQGTRLTVV.

This clone was seen only a few times. The rearrangement links TRBV4-1 to TRBJ2-3, with 7 bases aligning to TRBD2. The ends lost 2 bases at V and 7 bases at J; junction bases unmatched: 3. Per the germline V gene, CDR1 is MGHRA and CDR2 is YSYEKL. CDR3 length: 13 residues. The CDR3: CASSQTSAHTQYF. CDR3 DNA: TGCGCCAGCAGCCAAACTAGCGCCCATACGCAGTATTTT.

This clone was observed a few times. The rearrangement joins TRBV5-1 to TRBJ1-6, with D perhaps TRBD1 (6 bases). Trimming pared 4 bases from V and 4 bases from J, leaving 9 bases between. The CDR3 runs to 14 residues. Germline V gives CDR1 SGHRS, CDR2 YFSETQ. CDR3 sequence reads: CASSEGGYNSPLHF. For the CDR3, the DNA is TGCGCCAGCAGCGAAGGGGGGTATAATTCACCCCTCCACTTT.

The DNA of the CDR3 is TGTGCCAGCAGCCCCCGCCGGGGGGGAGAAGTAAACACCATATATTTT. Translation: CASSPRRGGEVNTIYF. The chain has TRBV7-9 and TRBJ1-3; TRBD1 is a possible D gene (5 bases). This CDR3 is built from 16 residues. The germline CDR1 and CDR2 sequences are SEHNR and FQNEAQ (reference sequence). V was shortened by 5 bases and J by 6 bases, with 20 bases between the two germline ends. Using reference TRBV7-9 and TRBJ1-3 for the parts outside the CDR3, the full variable domain is DTGVSQNPRHKITKRGQNVTFRCDPISEHNRLYWYRQTLGQGPEFLTYFQNEAQLEKSRLLSDRFSAERPKGSFSTLEIQRTEQGDSAMYLCASSPRRGGEVNTIYFGEGSWLTVV.

This clone was recorded only once. CDR3 sequence (DNA): TGCGCCAGCAGGGCTGCCCTGGGGGAGACCTACGAGCAGTACTTC. This codes for CASRAALGETYEQYF. J is TRBJ2-7 and V is TRBV10-2; the D gene could be TRBD1 or TRBD2 (5 bases each). Per germline, CDR1 WSHSY and CDR2 SAAADI. Trimming removed 6 bases at V and 2 bases at J, with 17 bases between. The CDR3 spans 15 residues.